The T cell receptor (beta chain) under discussion was sequenced for a study of vaccination and CD4 T cells after COVID-19. Study details: Those taking part got two shots of either the BNT162b2 or the mRNA-1273 vaccine. Regarding the study as a whole: Spike mono-reactive status applied to 304 of 307 vaccine-specific clones in convalescent patients.

The CDR3 contains 13 residues. Germline CDR1 is DFQATT and CDR2 is SNEGSKA (reference sequence). V lost 2 bases and J lost 5, with 12 bases in between. The treatment is: approximately 9-day PBMC culture with coronavirus spike peptide pools or control peptides (ViraFEST assay). Before TCRs were sequenced, ViraFEST expanded antigen-specific T cells with peptide pools. An Oncomine TCR Beta short-read assay was used to sequence the DNA from cultured CD4+ T cells. TCRdb used MiXCR to reprocess the PCR reads, holding one entry per CDR3 protein. The data show about 18,000 distinct CDR3 sequences, 55% to 60% seen once. There are a few counts of this clonotype. The target antigen is unknown.

The sequenced sample consisted of CD4+ T cells from blood, cultured in vitro. This clonotype was obtained from a human donor who had recovered from COVID-19. J is TRBJ2-5 and V is TRBV20-1; D assignment may be TRBD1 or TRBD2 (5 bases each). CDR3 coding DNA: TGCAGTGCTAGAAGGTCGGGGCCGGAGACCCAGTACTTC. This sequence encodes CSARRSGPETQYF.